This TCR beta chain came from a study of CD8 T cells in Susac syndrome. RNA was extracted with the RNeasy kit, and a quantity of roughly 0.5 to 1 ug was reverse transcribed using random hexamers. TCRdb reprocessed the immunoSEQ multiplex PCR reads with MiXCR, giving one entry per CDR3 protein. The sample gives approximately 150,000 distinct CDR3 sequences, roughly 94% of which show up once; under 0.095% is in the top ten. This CDR3 region has 13 residues. Germline values: CDR1 DFQATT, CDR2 SNEGSKA (reference sequence). V was shortened by 2 bases and J by 5 bases, with 12 bases between the two germline ends. This clonotype has a handful of counts.

Sequenced material: CD4+ T cells from PBMCs. The receptor was derived from a human donor in good health. The chain joins TRBV20-1 to TRBJ1-1; no clear D gene. CDR3 region: CSARKEVTTEAFF. In DNA, the CDR3 is TGCAGTGCTAGAAAGGAGGTTACAACTGAAGCTTTCTTT.